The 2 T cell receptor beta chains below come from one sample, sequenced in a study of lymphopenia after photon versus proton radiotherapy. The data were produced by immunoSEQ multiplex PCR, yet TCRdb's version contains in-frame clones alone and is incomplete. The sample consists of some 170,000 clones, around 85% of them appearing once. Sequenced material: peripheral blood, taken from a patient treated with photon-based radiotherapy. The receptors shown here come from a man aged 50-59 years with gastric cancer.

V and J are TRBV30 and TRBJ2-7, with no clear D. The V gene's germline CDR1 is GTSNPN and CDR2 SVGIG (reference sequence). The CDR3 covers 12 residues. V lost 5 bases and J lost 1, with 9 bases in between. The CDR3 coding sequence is TGTGCCTGGGAAAAAGGGTCCTACGAGCAGTACTTC. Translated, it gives CAWEKGSYEQYF. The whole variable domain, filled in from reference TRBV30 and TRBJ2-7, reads SQTIHQWPATLVQPVGSPLSLECTVEGTSNPNLYWYRQAAGRGLQLLFYSVGIGQISSEVPQNLSASRPQDRQFILSSKKLLLSDSGFYLCAWEKGSYEQYFGPGTRLTVT.

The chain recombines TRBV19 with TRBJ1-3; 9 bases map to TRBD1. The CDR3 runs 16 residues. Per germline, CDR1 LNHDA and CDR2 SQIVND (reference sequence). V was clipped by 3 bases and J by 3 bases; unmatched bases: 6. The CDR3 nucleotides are TGTGCCAGTAGTATGGGGACAGGGATGAGTGGAAACACCATATATTTT. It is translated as CASSMGTGMSGNTIYF.